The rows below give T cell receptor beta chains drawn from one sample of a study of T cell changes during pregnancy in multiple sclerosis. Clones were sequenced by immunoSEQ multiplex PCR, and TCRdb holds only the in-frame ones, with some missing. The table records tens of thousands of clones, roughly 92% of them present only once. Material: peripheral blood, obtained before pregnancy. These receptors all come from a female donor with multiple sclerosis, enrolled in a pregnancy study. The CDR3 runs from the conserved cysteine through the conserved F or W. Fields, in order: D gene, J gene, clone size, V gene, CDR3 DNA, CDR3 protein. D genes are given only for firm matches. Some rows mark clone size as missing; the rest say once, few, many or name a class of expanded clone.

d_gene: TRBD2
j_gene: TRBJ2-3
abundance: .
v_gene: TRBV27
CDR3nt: TGTGCCAGCAGTTACCTTCTAGCGGGTAGCACAGATACGCAGTATTTT
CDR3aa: CASSYLLAGSTDTQYF

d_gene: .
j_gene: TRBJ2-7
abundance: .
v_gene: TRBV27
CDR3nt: TGTGCCAGCCCTTACCTAGCAGTAGTCGGGCACTACGAGCAGTACTTC
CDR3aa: CASPYLAVVGHYEQYF

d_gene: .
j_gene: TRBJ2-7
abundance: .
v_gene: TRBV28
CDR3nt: TGTGCCAGCTGGGGAGCCTACGAGCAGTACTTC
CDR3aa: CASWGAYEQYF

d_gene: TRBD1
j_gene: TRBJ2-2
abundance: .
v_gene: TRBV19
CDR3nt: TGTGCCAGTAGAGGGGACAGGGACACCGGGGAGCTGTTTTTT
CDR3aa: CASRGDRDTGELFF

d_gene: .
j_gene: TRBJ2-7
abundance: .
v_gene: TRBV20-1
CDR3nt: TGCAGTGCTAGCGGGAGCTACGAGCAGTACTTC
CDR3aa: CSASGSYEQYF

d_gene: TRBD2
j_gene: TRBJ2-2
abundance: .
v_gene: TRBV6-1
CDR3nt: TGTGCCAGCAGTGCCCTGGCTAGCGGGAGATTCGGGGAGCTGTTTTTT
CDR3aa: CASSALASGRFGELFF

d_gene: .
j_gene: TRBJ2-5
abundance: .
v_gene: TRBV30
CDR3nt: TGTGCCTGGAGGCTCGGTAGCCTTTCGTTAGAGACCCAGTACTTC
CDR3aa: CAWRLGSLSLETQYF

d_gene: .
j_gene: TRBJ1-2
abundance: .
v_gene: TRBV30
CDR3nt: TGTGCCTGGAGTATGGGGCTCGCCTATGGCTACACCTTC
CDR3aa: CAWSMGLAYGYTF

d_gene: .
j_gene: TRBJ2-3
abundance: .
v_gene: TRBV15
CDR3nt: TGTGCCACCAGCAGATCCAGGGGAGGCACAGATACGCAGTATTTT
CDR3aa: CATSRSRGGTDTQYF

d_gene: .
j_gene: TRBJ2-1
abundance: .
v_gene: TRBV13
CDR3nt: TGTGCCAGCAGCTCCGTCCTAGGACAAGACAATGAGCAGTTCTTC
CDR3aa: CASSSVLGQDNEQFF

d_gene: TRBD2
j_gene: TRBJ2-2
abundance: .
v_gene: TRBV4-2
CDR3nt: TGTGCCAGCAGCCAGGGACTAGCGGGAAACACCGGGGAGCTGTTTTTT
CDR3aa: CASSQGLAGNTGELFF

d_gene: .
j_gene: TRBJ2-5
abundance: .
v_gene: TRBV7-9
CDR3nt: TGTGCCAGCAGCTTAGGGTCCCCGGGAGAGACCCAGTACTTC
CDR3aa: CASSLGSPGETQYF

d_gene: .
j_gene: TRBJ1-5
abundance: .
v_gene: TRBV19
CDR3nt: TGTGCCAGTAGTATACCGTTCAGGGACACATCAGCCCACCAGCCCCAGCATTTT
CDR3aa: CASSIPFRDTSAHQPQHF

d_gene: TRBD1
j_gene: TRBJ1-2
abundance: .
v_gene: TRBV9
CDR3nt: TGTGCCAGCAGCGTAGGTATAGAGGGACAGGTGATCCACTATGGCTACACCTTC
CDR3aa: CASSVGIEGQVIHYGYTF

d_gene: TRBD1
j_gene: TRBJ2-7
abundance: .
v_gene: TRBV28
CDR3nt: TGTGCCAGCACCCCGGTAATAAGGACAGGGGGCTACGAGCAGTACTTC
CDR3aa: CASTPVIRTGGYEQYF

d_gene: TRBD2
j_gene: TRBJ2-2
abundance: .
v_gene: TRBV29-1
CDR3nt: TGCAGCGTTGAAAAGGGACTGACTAGCGGGAAACACGGGGAGCTGTTTTTT
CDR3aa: CSVEKGLTSGKHGELFF

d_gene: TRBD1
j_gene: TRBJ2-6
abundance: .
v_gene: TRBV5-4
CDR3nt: TGTGCCAGCAGCACCGGAACAGGGGGCGGAAACTCTGGGGCCAACGTCCTGACTTTC
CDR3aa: CASSTGTGGGNSGANVLTF

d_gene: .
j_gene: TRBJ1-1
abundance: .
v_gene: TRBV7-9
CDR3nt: TGTGCCAGCAGCTTATCTCTATCTGGGCCTGAAGCTTTCTTT
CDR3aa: CASSLSLSGPEAFF

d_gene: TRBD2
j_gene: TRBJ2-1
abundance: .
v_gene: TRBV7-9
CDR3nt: TGTGCCAGCAGCCCGGCCGGGACTAGCGCGAACAATGAGCAGTTCTTC
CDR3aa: CASSPAGTSANNEQFF

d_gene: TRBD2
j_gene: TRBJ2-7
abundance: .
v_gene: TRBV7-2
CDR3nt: TGTGCCAGCAGCCCCTGGACTAGAAGCTACGAGCAGTACTTC
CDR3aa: CASSPWTRSYEQYF

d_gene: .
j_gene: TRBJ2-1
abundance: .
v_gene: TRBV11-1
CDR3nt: TGTGCCAGCAGCTTGGCAGAAAGCTCCTACAATGAGCAGTTCTTC
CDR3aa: CASSLAESSYNEQFF

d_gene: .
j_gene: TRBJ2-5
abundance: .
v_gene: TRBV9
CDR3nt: TGTGCCAGCAGCGACAAGGGGGGGGGCGCGGAGACCCAGTACTTC
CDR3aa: CASSDKGGGAETQYF

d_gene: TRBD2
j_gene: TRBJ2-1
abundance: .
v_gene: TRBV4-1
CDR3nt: TGCGCCAGCAGCCAAGATTGGGCTAGCGGGAGGAACAATGAGCAGTTCTTC
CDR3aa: CASSQDWASGRNNEQFF

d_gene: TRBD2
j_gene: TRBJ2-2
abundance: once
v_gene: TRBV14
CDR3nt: TGTGCCAGCAGCCAAGAGCGGGAGATGGTCGGGGAGCTGTTTTTT
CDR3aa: CASSQEREMVGELFF

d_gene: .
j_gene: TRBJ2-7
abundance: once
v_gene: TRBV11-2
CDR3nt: TGTGCCAGCAGCTCCCACCAGACTAACCCCGAGCAGTACTTC
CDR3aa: CASSSHQTNPEQYF

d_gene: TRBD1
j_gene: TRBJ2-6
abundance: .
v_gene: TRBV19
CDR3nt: TGTGCCAGTAGTAAGGACAGGACCAAGATTTCTGGGGCCAACGTCCTGACTTTC
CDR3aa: CASSKDRTKISGANVLTF

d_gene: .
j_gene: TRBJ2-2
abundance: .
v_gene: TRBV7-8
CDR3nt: TGTGCCAGCAGCTTACGGGTTAACACCGGGGAGCTGTTTTTT
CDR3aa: CASSLRVNTGELFF

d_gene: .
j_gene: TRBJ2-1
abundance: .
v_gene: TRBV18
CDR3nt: TGTGCCAGCTCACCACCCCGCAGGGGATATTGGCGAGACAATGAGCAGTTCTTC
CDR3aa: CASSPPRRGYWRDNEQFF

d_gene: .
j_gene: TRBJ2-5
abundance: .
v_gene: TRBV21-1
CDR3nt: TGTGCCAGCAGCACACTAGCGGCAAAGGTTCCCGAGACCCAGTACTTC
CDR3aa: CASSTLAAKVPETQYF

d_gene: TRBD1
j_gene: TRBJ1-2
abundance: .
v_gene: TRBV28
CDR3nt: TGTGCCAGCAGTTTGGGGACAGCCTATGGCTACACCTTC
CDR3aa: CASSLGTAYGYTF

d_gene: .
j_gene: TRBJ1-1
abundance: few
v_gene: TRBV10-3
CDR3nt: TGTGCCATCAGTGCGGGGACTGAAGCTTTCTTT
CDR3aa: CAISAGTEAFF

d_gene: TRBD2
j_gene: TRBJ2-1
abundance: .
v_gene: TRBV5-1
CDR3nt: TGCGCCAGCAGCTTAGCACTAGCGGTCTACAATGAGCAGTTCTTC
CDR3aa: CASSLALAVYNEQFF

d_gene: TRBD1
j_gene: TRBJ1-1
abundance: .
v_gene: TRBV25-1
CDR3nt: TGTGCCAGCAGTGCAATGGACAGGGGCTCGCGGAACACTGAAGCTTTCTTT
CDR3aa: CASSAMDRGSRNTEAFF

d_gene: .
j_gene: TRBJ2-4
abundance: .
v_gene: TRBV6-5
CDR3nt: TGTGCCAGCAGTTCCCCCGGGAGTGCCAAAAACATTCAGTACTTC
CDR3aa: CASSSPGSAKNIQYF

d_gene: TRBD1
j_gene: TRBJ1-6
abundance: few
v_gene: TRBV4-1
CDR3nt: TGCGCCAGCAGCCAAGATAAGGGGGCTTTAAGTTCACCCCTCCACTTT
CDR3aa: CASSQDKGALSSPLHF

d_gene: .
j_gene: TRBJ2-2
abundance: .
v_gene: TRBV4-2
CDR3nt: TGTGCCAGCAGCCAAGACATATCGACAGCGAACACCGGGGAGCTGTTTTTT
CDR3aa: CASSQDISTANTGELFF

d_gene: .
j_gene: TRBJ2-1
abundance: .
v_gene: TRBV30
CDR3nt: TGTGCCTGGAGTGTAAGAGGGCTAGCGTCTTACAATGAGCAGTTCTTC
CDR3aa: CAWSVRGLASYNEQFF

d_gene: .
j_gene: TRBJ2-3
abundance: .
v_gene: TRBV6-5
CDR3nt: TGTGCCAGCAGATCTCCGTTATCTTCAGATACGCAGTATTTT
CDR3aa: CASRSPLSSDTQYF

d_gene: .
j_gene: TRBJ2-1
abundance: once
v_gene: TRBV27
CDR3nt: TGTGCCAGCAGTTTACGGCTACCCGCGGCGCAGTTCTTC
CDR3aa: CASSLRLPAAQFF

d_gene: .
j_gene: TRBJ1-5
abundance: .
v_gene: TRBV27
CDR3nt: TGTGCCAGCAGTTTAGGCGGGGGAATTCAGCCCCAGCATTTT
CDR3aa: CASSLGGGIQPQHF

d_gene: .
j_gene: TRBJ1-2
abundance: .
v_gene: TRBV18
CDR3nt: TGTGCCAGCTCACCTCCACAGAACTATGGCTACACCTTC
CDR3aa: CASSPPQNYGYTF

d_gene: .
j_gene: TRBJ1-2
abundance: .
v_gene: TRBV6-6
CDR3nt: TGTGCCAGCGTCTCTAACTATGGCTACACCTTC
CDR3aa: CASVSNYGYTF

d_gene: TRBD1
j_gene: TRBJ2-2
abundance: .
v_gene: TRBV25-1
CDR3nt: TGTGCCAGCAGAGCGGACAGGTTCGGCACCGGGGAGCTGTTTTTT
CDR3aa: CASRADRFGTGELFF

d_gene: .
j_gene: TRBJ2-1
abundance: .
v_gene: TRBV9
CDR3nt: TGTGCCAGCAGCACGGGGGACTGGGATGGGGATGAGCAGTTCTTC
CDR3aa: CASSTGDWDGDEQFF

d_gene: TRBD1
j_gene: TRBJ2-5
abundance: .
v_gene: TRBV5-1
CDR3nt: TGCGCCAGCAGCTCCACGGACAGGACGGGAGAGACCCAGTACTTC
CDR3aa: CASSSTDRTGETQYF

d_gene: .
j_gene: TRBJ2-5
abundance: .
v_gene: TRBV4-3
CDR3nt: TGCGCCAGCAGCCAAGCAACAGGTCTGGGGGAGACCCAGTACTTC
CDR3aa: CASSQATGLGETQYF

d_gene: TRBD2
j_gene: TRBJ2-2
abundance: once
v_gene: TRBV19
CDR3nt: TGTGCCAGTAGTCCGTCGCTAGCGGGATCCGGGGAGCTGTTTTTT
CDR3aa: CASSPSLAGSGELFF

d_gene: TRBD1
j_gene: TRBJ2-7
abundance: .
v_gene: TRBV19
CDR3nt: TGTGCCAGTAGTAAGATGACCCACGTCAGGGGGCTCTACGAGCAGTACTTC
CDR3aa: CASSKMTHVRGLYEQYF

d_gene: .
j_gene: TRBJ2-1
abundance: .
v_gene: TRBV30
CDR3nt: TGTGCCTGGTCCAGGGGTCAGAGCTCCTACAATGAGCAGTTCTTC
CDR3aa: CAWSRGQSSYNEQFF

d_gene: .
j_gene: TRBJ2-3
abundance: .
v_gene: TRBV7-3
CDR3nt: TGTGCCAGCAGCTTGGGGGGACCTCTCACAGATACGCAGTATTTT
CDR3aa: CASSLGGPLTDTQYF

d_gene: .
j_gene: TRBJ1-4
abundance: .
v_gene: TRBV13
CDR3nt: TGTGCCAGCAGCTTAGGTGCTGGGCCCAATGAAAAACTGTTTTTT
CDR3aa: CASSLGAGPNEKLFF

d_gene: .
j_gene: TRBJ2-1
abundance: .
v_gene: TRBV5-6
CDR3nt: TGTGCCAGCAGCTTGTACGGGTCCTCCTACAATGAGCAGTTCTTC
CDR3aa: CASSLYGSSYNEQFF

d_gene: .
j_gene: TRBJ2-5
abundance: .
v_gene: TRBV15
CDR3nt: TGTGCCACCAGCAGAGATGATTCAAGCCTCGTAGAGACCCAGTACTTC
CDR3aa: CATSRDDSSLVETQYF

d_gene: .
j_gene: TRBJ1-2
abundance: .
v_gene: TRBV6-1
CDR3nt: TGTGCCAGCAGTGAAGCGGCAGCGAACTATGGCTACACCTTC
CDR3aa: CASSEAAANYGYTF

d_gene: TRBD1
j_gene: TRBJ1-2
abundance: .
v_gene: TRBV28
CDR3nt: TGTGCCAGCAGTCCCGGGACAGACCGTCGTGGCTACACCTTC
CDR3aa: CASSPGTDRRGYTF

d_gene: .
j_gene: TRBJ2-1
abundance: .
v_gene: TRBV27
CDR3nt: TGTGCCAGCAGTCCGCGAGGGGGCAATGAGCAGTTCTTC
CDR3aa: CASSPRGGNEQFF

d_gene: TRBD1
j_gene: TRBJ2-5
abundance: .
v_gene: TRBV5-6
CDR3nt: TGTGCCAGCAGCTTGTATAGGACAGGGGCGCCGCAAGAGACCCAGTACTTC
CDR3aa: CASSLYRTGAPQETQYF

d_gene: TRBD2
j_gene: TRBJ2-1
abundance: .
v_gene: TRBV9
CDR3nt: TGTGCCAGCAGCGCAACTAGCGGGAGCCACAATGAGCAGTTCTTC
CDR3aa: CASSATSGSHNEQFF

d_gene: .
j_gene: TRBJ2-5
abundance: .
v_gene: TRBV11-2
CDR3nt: TGTGCCAGCAGCTTACAGGGATTTGAGACCCAGTACTTC
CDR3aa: CASSLQGFETQYF